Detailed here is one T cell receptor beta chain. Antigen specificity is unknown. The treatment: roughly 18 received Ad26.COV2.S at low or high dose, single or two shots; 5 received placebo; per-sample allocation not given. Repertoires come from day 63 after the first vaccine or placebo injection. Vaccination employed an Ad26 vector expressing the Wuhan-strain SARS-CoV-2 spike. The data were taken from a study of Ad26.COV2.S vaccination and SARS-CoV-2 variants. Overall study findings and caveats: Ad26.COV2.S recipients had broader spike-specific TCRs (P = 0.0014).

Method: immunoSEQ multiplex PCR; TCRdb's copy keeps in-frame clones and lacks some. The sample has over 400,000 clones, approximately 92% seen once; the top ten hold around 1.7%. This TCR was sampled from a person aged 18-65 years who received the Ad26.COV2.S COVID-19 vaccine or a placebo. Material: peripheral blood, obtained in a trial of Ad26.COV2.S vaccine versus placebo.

CDR3 in amino acids: CASSYQAGTSGGSSTDTQYF. DNA for the CDR3: TGTGCCAGCAGTTACCAAGCCGGGACTAGCGGGGGCTCTAGCACAGATACGCAGTATTTT. The chain uses TRBV6-2 or TRBV6-3 and TRBJ2-3; 14 nucleotides line up with TRBD2. This CDR3 contains 20 residues. V trimming: 2 bases; J trimming: 0 bases; junction bases outside the gene matches: 10. CDR1 is MNHEY and CDR2 is SVGEGT in the germline V gene.